This T cell receptor beta chain was captured in a study of cytomegalovirus exposure and HLA in healthy donors (dated by TCRdb to 2016 to 2017). About the study as a whole: According to an earlier analysis of 550 to 750 of the donors, some 180 million T cells yielded some 120 million unique TCR beta sequences and 276 Gb of sequence data. Roughly 300 gigabases of sequencing data and 91 million or so unique TCR sequences made up an early release that covered 500 to 650 HLA-typed donors. Among the approximately 400 genotyped donors, around 81% belonged to the genetic ancestry cluster associated with self-reported Caucasian donors. The aim of the study was to test whether cataloging public T cell receptors could identify signatures of past pathogen exposure. The study used immunosequencing to profile the T cell repertoires of approximately 640 subjects and linked those repertoires to cytomegalovirus serostatus. Along with the approximately 670-subject first cohort, a separate validation cohort of around 120 different subjects was used. High-throughput TCR immunosequencing, statistical association of individual TCRs with disease status, and machine learning were combined to predict cytomegalovirus infection status. A later analysis re-analyzed previously published TCR beta repertoires from several hundred donors and added high-resolution HLA genotyping to study TCR occurrence patterns. In the later analysis, no new phenotypic data were used to find candidate immune exposures; instead, reliance was placed on TCR beta sequences and their occurrence across donors. An earlier analysis of around 640 of the donors used high-throughput TCR beta sequencing to judge whether each TCR beta V gene segment behaved as functional or pseudogenic. Alongside the repertoire data, information on donor age, sex, ethnicity and CMV serostatus was compiled. In a later genetic analysis, genome-wide SNP genotypes for about three fifths of the roughly 670 donors were used, and that subset was treated as a discovery cohort. All discovery cohort repertoires had been generated using a single sequencing platform. Both class I and class II loci were covered by HLA typing, at four-digit resolution. The number of donors typed differed by locus, with about 629-630 for A, B, C, DRB1 and DQB1, 522 for DQA1, 600 to 610 for DPA1, and around 430 for DPB1. Because of strong linkage in the cohort, five DR-DQ haplotypes were treated as single units for association and clustering. Among roughly 370 genotyped donors of the cohort, an average of approximately 240,000 unique TCR beta nucleotide sequences were sequenced per donor, around 20% of them non-productive.

From its cysteine to its phenylalanine, the CDR3 spans 17 amino acids. The CDR3 DNA has 51 bases and is translated from base 1. The germline V gene (reference sequence) supplies CDR1 SEHNR and CDR2 FQNEAQ. To note about this clone: This clone's antigen is unknown. One end of the junction fails to match germline, which may point to a read error.

Findings and caveats that apply to the study as a whole: In this cohort, only TCR beta chains were sequenced, and detectable features were limited by the absence of alpha or paired-chain data. Compared with equally common non-associated chains, HLA-associated TCR beta chains in a later analysis were more clonally expanded and had lower generation probabilities. CMV serostatus was the only immune exposure information available for the cohort. A cluster of highly shared sequence variants was judged likely to represent a technical artifact of the sequencing pipeline. A later analysis reported that several top co-occurrence clusters appeared linked to parvovirus B19, influenza, CMV and Epstein-Barr virus. Specific HLA alleles were associated with around 18,000 TCR beta sequences at a false discovery rate of 0.05 in a later analysis. Because HLA typing was missing for some donors at each locus, association tests included only the typed subset. Assigning TCR associations to individual alleles was difficult when HLA alleles, especially DR and DQ, strongly co-occurred. In vitro tests confirmed that three of the cytomegalovirus-associated TCR beta chains recognize cytomegalovirus antigens. In a later genetic analysis, a missense DCLRE1C variant was associated with V-gene and J-gene trimming of TCR beta chains, and the association was replicated in an independent cohort. Broadly in line with IMGT annotations, most TCR beta V segments showed up in productive rearrangements about 87% or about 30% of the time in an earlier analysis of under 700 of the donors. In both the original and validation cohorts, the classifier was reported to diagnose cytomegalovirus status with high specificity and sensitivity. The authors suggested that the approach could potentially be generalized to other disease states and immunological phenotypes. A total of 150 or so TCR beta chains were listed by the study as associated with cytomegalovirus. Roughly uniform sequencing depth across donors was assumed in presence/absence analyses, although this assumption may not hold. A further reported finding was that TCR beta sequences accurately predicted the HLA-A and HLA-B alleles for most subjects in the first cohort. Some IMGT-functional V segments, including TRBV6-2 and TRBV6-3, could not be told apart with the 87-base-pair reads, so those segments were excluded. In a later analysis, the rate of TCR association differed among HLA loci, with DRB1 alleles having the most associated TCRs and HLA-C alleles having the fewest. The earlier analysis of almost 600 of the donors excluded 15 to 20 rarely observed V segments, including chromosome 9 orphons, because counts were too low. A later analysis found that most CMV-associated TCR beta chains appeared HLA-restricted, with HLA associations seemingly driven largely by CMV exposure. Compared with the approximately 710-donor mean, donors in an Asian-associated ancestry cluster had fewer N-insertions in productive TCRs, according to a later genetic analysis. Correlated functional status among segregating V segments might be attributable to linkage disequilibrium, but an unknown experimental factor could not be ruled out. Most TCR sequences were observed very rarely across donors, whereas some public TCRs were present in many individuals.

The library was made by the immunoSEQ multiplex PCR assay. For the multiplex PCR, a mixture combining 60 forward primers for TCR Vbeta segments and 13 reverse primers for TCR Jbeta segments was used. The CDR3 region of rearranged TCR beta genes was amplified from genomic DNA with a multiplex PCR assay. Amplified TCR beta libraries were sequenced as 87-base-pair reads on the Illumina HiSeq System. In the original analysis: A later analysis counted some 80 million unique TCR beta chains across the 700 or so repertoires, and roughly 10 million of these chains were shared by at least two donors. Raw reads were error-corrected and collapsed into unique sequences by a nearest-neighbor algorithm in which closely related sequences were merged to remove PCR and sequencing errors. CDR3 sequences were aligned to IMGT reference sequences to assign V, D and J gene segments. For a sequence to be retained, at least a six-nucleotide match to both a V gene segment and a J gene segment was required. Rearrangements were classified as productive when the CDR3 lacked stop codons and remained in frame with V and J, and all other rearrangements were classified as non-productive. CDR3 was defined by IMGT convention, running from the second conserved V-encoded cysteine to the conserved J-encoded phenylalanine. In an earlier analysis of approximately 500 of the donors, sequences lacking an unambiguous match to a single V gene segment were excluded. An earlier analysis of roughly 590 of the donors called V segments functional above 56.7% productive rearrangements and segregating when the between-donor standard deviation exceeded 5%. A statistical classification framework was built for diagnosing cytomegalovirus status from the catalog of TCR beta chain sequences. In a later analysis, TCR nucleotide sequences were compared against IMGT/GENE-DB human TR gene sequences so that V and J genes could be assigned. Using the TCRdist pipeline, a later analysis assigned CDR3 sequences along with most-parsimonious VDJ recombination scenarios. A later analysis defined each TCR beta chain by its CDR3 amino acid sequence plus V-gene family, and excluded reads lacking a unique V-gene family. To address suspected cross-contamination and a sequencing artifact, a later analysis removed some 620 highly shared, low-generation-probability nucleotide sequences. A later analysis calculated a clonal expansion index for each public chain from normalized within-repertoire ranks of inferred template counts. In a later analysis, generation probabilities were computed using a VDJ recombination model fitted to out-of-frame rearrangements, and the results were checked against IGoR. In a later analysis, TCR-TCR, TCR-HLA and TCR-CMV co-occurrence was scored with hypergeometric tests, and a repertoire-size bias correction was applied to TCR pairs. To estimate false discovery rates, a later analysis permuted the HLA or CMV assignments 20 times. A later analysis grouped co-occurring TCRs with DBSCAN, adding TCRdist sequence similarity when clustering within HLA-allele-positive subsets. Repertoires with fewer than 30,000 or more than 120,000 public chains, plus five repertoires with anomalous nucleotide sharing, were excluded from co-occurrence clustering. TCRdb provides this immuneACCESS table in a form limited to in-frame rearrangements. Some clones are lacking; in checked studies, under half of them reflect an unresolved V gene, and why the rest are absent is not known. V and J calls and clone size are given by that table; D and trimming were obtained from the DNA. The sample table records around 190,000 clones; about nine tenths of these occur just once. About 1.1% of the sample goes to the ten largest clones.

The cohort was made up of 666 healthy bone marrow donors. At the time of sampling, all cohort members were nominally healthy, though unrecorded immune exposures were likely present. The donor was CMV seronegative and belonged to the group of roughly 330 seronegative cohort members. A peripheral blood sample was provided by each donor, and peripheral blood mononuclear cells were used for TCR beta sequencing. The Qiagen DNeasy Blood Extraction Kit was used to extract genomic DNA from the blood cell samples. Recombination connected TRBV7-9 to TRBJ2-3, and 9 junction bases match TRBD2. The sample consisted of PBMCs. The receptor was derived from a boy between 2 and 15 years old in good health and CMV-seronegative. The nucleotide sequence is TGTGCCAGCAGCCGTCGTGGGACCGGGACTAGCATAGATACGCAGTATTTT. This translates into CASSRRGTGTSIDTQYF.